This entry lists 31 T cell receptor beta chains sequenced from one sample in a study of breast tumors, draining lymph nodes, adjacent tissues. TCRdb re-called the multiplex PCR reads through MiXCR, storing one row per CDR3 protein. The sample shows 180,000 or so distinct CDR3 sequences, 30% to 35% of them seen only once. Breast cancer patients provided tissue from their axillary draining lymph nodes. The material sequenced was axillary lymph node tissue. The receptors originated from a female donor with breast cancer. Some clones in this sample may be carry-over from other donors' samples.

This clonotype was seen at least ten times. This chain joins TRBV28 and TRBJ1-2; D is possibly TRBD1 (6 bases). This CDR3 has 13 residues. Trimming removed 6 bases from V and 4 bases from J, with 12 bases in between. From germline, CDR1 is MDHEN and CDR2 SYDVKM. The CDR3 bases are TGTGCCAGCAGGCCCGGACAGCTCTATGGCTACACCTTC. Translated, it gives CASRPGQLYGYTF.

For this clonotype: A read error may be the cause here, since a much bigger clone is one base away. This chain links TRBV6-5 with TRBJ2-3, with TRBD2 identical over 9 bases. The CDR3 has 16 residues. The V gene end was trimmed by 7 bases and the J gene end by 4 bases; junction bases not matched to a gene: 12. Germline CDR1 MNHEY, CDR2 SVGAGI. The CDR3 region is CASTHLREGDPDTQYF. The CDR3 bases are TGTGCCAGCACCCACCTGCGGGAGGGGGACCCAGATACGCAGTATTTT.

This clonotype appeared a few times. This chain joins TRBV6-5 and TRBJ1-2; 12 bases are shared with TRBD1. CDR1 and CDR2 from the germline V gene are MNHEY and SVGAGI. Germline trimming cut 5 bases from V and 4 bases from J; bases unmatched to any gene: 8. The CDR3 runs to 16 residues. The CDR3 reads CASSPSGTGGAYGYTF. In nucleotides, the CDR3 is TGTGCCAGCAGTCCCTCCGGGACAGGGGGCGCCTATGGCTACACCTTC.

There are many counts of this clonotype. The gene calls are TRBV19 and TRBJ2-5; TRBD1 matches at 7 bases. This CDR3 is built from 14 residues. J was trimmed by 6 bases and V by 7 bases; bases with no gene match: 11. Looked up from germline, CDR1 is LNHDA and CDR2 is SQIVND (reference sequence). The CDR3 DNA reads TGTGCCAGTAAAGCCGGGACAGAGGAGAAGACCCAGTACTTC. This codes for CASKAGTEEKTQYF.

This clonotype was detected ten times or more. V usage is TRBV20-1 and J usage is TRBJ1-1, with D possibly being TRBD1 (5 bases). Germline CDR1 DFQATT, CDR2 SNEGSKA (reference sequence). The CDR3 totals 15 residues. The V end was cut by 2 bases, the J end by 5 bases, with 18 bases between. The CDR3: CSARLPVYRGTEAFF. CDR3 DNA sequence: TGCAGTGCTAGACTCCCGGTCTATAGGGGAACTGAAGCTTTCTTT.

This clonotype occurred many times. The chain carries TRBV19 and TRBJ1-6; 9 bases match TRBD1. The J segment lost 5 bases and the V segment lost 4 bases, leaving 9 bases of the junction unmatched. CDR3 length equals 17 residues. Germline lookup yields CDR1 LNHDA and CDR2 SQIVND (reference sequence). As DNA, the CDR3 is TGTGCCAGTAGTAATACAGGGGGCACCCAACATAATTCACCCCTCCACTTT. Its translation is CASSNTGGTQHNSPLHF.

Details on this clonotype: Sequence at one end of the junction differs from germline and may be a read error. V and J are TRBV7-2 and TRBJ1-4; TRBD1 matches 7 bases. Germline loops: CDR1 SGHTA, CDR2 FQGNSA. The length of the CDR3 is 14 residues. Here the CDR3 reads CASSPQGFNEKLLF. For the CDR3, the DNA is TGTGCCAGCAGCCCACAGGGGTTTAATGAAAAACTGCTCTTT.

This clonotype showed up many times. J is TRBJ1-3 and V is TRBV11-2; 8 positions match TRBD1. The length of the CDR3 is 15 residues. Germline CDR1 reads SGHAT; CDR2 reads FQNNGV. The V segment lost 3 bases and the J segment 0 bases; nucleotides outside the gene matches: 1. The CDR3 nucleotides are TGTGCCAGCAGCTTGGACAGGGTCTCTGGAAACACCATATATTTT. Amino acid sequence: CASSLDRVSGNTIYF.

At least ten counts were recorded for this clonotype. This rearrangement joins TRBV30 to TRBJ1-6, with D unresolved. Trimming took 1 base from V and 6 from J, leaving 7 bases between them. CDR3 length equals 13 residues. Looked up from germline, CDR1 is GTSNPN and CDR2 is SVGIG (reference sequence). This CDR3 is CAWSAGINSPLHF. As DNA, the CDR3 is TGTGCCTGGAGTGCCGGCATTAATTCACCCCTCCACTTT.

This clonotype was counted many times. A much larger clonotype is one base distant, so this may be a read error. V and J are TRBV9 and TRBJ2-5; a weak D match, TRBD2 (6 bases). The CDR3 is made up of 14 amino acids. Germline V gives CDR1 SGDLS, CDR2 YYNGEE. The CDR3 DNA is TGTGCCAGCAGCGTATACTGGTCGGGAGAGACCCAGTCCTTC. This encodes CASSVYWSGETQSF.

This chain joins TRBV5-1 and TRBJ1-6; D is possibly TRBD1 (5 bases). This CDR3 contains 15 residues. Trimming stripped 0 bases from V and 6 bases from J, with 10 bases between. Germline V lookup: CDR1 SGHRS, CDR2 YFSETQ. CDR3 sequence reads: CASSLGWGSNSPLHF. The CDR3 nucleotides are TGCGCCAGCAGCTTGGGATGGGGGAGTAATTCACCCCTCCACTTT. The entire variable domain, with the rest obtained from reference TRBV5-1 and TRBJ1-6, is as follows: KAGVTQTPRYLIKTRGQQVTLSCSPISGHRSVSWYQQTPGQGLQFLFEYFSETQRNKGNFPGRFSGRQFSNSRSEMNVSTLELGDSALYLCASSLGWGSNSPLHFGNGTRLTVT.

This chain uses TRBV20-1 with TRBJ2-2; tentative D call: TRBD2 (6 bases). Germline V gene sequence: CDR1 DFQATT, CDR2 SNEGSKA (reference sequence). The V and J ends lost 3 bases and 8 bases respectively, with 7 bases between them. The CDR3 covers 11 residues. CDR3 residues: CSARGRGELFF. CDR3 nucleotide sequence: TGCAGTGCTAGGGGGAGGGGGGAGCTGTTTTTT.

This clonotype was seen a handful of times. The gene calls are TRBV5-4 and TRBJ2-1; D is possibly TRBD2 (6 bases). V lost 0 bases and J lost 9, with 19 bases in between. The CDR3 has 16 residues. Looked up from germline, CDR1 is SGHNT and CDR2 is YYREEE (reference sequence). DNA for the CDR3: TGTGCCAGCAGCTTGGCCCCAGCAGGAGGGCCCTTTGAGCAGTTCTTC. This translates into CASSLAPAGGPFEQFF.

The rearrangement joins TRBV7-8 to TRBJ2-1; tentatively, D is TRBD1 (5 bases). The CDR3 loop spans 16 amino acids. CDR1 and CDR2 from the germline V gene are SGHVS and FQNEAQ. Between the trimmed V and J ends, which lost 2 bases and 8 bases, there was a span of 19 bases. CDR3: CASSLWLAGPVDEQFF. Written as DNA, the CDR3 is TGTGCCAGCAGCTTATGGTTAGCAGGGCCAGTCGATGAGCAGTTCTTC. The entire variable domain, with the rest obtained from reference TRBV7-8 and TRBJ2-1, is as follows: GAGVSQSPRYKVAKRGQDVALRCDPISGHVSLFWYQQALGQGPEFLTYFQNEAQLDKSGLPSDRFFAERPEGSVSTLKIQRTQQEDSAVYLCASSLWLAGPVDEQFFGPGTRLTVL.

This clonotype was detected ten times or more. The CDR3 protein is CASSRQEAYEQYF. CDR3 coding DNA: TGTGCCAGCAGCCGACAGGAAGCCTACGAGCAGTACTTC. V gene TRBV7-2 combines with J gene TRBJ2-7; D possibly corresponds to TRBD1 (6 bases). Germline CDR1 SGHTA, CDR2 FQGNSA. The CDR3 spans 13 residues. Between the trimmed V and J ends, which lost 5 bases and 2 bases, there was a span of 10 bases.

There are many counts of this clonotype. The DNA for the CDR3 is TGCGCCAGCAGTGAGGGGAGGGGGTTCAACGAGCAGTACTTC. This sequence encodes CASSEGRGFNEQYF. The chain carries TRBV10-1 and TRBJ2-7, with a weak D call TRBD2 (7 bases). The V and J ends lost 2 bases and 5 bases respectively, with 13 bases between them. Germline values: CDR1 WNHNN, CDR2 SYGVQD (reference sequence). The CDR3 sequence is 14 residues long.

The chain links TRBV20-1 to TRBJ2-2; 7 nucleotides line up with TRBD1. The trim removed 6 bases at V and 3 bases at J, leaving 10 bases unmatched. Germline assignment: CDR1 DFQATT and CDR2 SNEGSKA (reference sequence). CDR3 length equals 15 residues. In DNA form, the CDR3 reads TGCAGTGCCAAACAGGGGTACTCCTACACCGGGGAGCTGTTTTTT. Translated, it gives CSAKQGYSYTGELFF.

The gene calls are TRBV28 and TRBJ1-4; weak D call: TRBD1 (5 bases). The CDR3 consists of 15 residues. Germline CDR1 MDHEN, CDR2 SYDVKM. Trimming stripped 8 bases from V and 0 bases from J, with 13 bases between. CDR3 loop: CASSGGGSTNEKLFF. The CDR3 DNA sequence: TGTGCCAGCTCCGGGGGGGGGTCAACTAATGAAAAACTGTTTTTT.

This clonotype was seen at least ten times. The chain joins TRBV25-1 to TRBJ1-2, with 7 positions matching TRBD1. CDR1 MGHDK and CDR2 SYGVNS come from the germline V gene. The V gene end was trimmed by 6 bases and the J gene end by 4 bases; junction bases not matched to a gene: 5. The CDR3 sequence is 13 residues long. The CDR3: CASSFGQAYGYTF. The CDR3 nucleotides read TGTGCCAGCAGCTTTGGACAGGCCTATGGCTACACCTTC.

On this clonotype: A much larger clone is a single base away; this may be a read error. The CDR3 region has the DNA TGTGCCAGCAGTTACCATAATGGGCAGTTCTTC. Its protein is CASSYHNGQFF. This chain connects TRBV6-2 or TRBV6-3 to TRBJ2-1; D gene unclear. Germline CDR1 reads MNHEY; CDR2 reads SVGEGT. The CDR3 contains 11 residues.

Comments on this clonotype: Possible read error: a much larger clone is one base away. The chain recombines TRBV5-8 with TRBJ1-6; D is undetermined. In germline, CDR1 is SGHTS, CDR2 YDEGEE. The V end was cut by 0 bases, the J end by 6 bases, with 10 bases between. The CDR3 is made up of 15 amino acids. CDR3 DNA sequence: TGTGCCAGCAGCTTGGATGGCAGCCTTAATTCACCCCTCCACTTT. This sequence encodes CASSLDGSLNSPLHF.

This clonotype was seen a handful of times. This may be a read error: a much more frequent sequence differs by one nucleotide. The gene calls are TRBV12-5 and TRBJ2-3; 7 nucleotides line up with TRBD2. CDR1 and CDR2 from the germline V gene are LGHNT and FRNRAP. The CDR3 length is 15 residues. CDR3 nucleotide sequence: TGTGCTGGTGGCCCAGCGGGGCGGAAGACAGATACGCAGTATTTT. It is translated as CAGGPAGRKTDTQYF.

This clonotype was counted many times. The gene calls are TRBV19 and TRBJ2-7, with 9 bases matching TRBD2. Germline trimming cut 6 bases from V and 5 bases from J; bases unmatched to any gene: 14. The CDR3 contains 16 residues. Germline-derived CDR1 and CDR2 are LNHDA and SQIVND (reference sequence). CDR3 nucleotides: TGTGCCAGTAGCCTTTTGGCGGGAGGGCCGGCAAACGAGCAGTACTTC. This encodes CASSLLAGGPANEQYF.

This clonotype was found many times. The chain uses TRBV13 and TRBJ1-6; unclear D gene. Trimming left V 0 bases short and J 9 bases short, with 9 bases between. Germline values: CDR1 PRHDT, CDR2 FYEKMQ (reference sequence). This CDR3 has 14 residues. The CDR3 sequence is CASSLGAYGSPLHF. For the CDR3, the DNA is TGTGCCAGCAGCTTAGGCGCATACGGTTCACCCCTCCACTTT.

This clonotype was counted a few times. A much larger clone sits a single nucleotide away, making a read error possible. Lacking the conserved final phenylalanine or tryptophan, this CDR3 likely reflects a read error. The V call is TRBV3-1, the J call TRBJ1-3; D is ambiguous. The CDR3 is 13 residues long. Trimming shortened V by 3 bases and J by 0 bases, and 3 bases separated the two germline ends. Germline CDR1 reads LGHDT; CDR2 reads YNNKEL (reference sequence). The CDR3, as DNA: TGTGCCAGCAGCCAGGGCTCTGGAAACACCATATATGTT. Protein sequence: CASSQGSGNTIYV.

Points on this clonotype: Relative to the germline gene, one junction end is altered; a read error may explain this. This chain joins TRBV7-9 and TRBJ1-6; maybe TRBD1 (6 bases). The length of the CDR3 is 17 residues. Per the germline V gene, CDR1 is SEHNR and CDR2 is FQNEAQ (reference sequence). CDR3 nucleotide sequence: TGTGCCAGCAGCCCCAAGGGGGGGGGCTCCTACAATTCACCCCTCCACTTT. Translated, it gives CASSPKGGGSYNSPLHF.

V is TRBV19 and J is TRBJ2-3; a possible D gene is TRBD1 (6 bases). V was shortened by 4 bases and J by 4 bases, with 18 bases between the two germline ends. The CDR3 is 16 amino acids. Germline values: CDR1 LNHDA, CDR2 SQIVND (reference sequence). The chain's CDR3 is CASSRVGVRGADTQYF. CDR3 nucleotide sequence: TGTGCCAGTAGTAGGGTGGGGGTCAGGGGAGCAGATACGCAGTATTTT.

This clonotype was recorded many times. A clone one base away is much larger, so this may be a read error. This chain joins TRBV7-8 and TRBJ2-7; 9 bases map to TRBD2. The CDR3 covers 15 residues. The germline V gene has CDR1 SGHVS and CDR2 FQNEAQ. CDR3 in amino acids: CASSLGGTSYHEQHF. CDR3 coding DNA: TGTGCCAGCAGCTTAGGTGGGACTAGCTACCACGAGCAGCACTTC. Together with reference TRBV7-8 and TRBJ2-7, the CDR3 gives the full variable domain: GAGVSQSPRYKVAKRGQDVALRCDPISGHVSLFWYQQALGQGPEFLTYFQNEAQLDKSGLPSDRFFAERPEGSVSTLKIQRTQQEDSAVYLCASSLGGTSYHEQHFGPGTRLTVT.

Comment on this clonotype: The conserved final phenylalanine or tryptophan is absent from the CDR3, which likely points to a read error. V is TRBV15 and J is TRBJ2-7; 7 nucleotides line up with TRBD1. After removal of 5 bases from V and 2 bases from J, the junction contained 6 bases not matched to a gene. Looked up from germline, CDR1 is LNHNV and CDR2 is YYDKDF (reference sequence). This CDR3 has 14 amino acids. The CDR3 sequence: CATSGRDSPYEQYC. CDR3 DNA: TGTGCCACCAGCGGCAGGGACAGCCCCTACGAGCAGTACTGT.

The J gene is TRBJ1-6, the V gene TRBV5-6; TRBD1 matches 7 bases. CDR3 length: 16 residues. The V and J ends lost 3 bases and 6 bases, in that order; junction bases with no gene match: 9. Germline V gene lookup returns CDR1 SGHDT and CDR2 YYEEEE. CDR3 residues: CASSSGQRALNSPLHF. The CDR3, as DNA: TGTGCCAGCAGCTCGGGACAGAGGGCCCTTAATTCACCCCTCCACTTT.

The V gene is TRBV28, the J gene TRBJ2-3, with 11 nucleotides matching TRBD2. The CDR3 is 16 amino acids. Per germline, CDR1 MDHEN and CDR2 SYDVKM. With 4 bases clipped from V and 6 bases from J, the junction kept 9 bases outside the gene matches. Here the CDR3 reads CASSSGLAATRDTQYF. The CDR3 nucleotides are TGTGCCAGCAGTTCGGGACTAGCGGCCACCCGGGATACGCAGTATTTT.